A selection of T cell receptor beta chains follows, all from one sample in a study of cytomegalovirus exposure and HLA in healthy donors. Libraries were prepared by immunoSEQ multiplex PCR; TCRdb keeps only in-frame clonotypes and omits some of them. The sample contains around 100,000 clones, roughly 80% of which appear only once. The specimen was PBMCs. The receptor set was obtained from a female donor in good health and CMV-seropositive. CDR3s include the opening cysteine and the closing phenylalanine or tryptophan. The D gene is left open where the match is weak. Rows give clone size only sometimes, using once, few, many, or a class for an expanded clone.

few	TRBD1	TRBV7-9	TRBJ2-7	TGTGCCAGCAGGGGTTCCCCCGGGACAGGAAACTACGAGCAGTACTTC	CASRGSPGTGNYEQYF
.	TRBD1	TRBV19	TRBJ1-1	TGTGCCAGTAGTATAGGCACAGGGGGAGGTGAAGCTTTCTTT	CASSIGTGGGEAFF
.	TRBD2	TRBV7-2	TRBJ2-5	TGTGCCACCGGGGGGGGGCTCCAAGAGACCCAGTACTTC	CATGGGLQETQYF
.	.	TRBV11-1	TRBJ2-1	TGTGCCAGCAGCGATACAGGGGAGGTTGAGCAGTTCTTC	CASSDTGEVEQFF
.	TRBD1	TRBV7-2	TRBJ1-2	TGTGCCAGCAGCACAACCGGGACAGGGGCCGTATATGGCTACACCTTC	CASSTTGTGAVYGYTF
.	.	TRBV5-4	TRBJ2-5	TGTGCCAGCAGCTTGGACAGGGACATTGGGACCCAGTACTTC	CASSLDRDIGTQYF
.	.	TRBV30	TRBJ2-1	TGTGCCTGGAGTGGCGGAGGAGGTGAGCAGTTCTTC	CAWSGGGGEQFF
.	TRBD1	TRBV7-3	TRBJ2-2	TGTGCCAGCAGCTTAAAATCGGTCGCAGGGGGCAGGACCGGGGAGCTGTTTTTT	CASSLKSVAGGRTGELFF
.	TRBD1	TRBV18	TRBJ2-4	TGTGCCAGCTCACCAGGGACAGGCCGGGGGATTCAGTACTTC	CASSPGTGRGIQYF
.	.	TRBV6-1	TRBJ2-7	TGTGCCAGCAGTGGGGGCCCCGGACGTCTCTCCTACGAGCAGTACTTC	CASSGGPGRLSYEQYF
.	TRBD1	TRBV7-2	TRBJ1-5	TGTGCCAGCAGCTCCGGGGCAGGGGGTCAGCCCCAGCATTTT	CASSSGAGGQPQHF
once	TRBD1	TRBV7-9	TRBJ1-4	TGTGCCAGCAGCCCAACGGGACAGAAAAATGAAAAACTGTTTTTT	CASSPTGQKNEKLFF
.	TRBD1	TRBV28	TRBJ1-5	TGTGCCAGCAGGACCGGGACAGCCAGCAATCAGCCCCAGCATTTT	CASRTGTASNQPQHF
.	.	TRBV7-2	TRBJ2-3	TGTGCAAAAGTTCCAGGGGAGACCACAGATACGCAGTATTTT	CAKVPGETTDTQYF
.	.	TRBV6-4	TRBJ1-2	TGTGCCAGCAGTGACTCCCGGAGGGAATCCTCCGGCTACACCTTC	CASSDSRRESSGYTF
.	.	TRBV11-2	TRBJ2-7	TGTGCCAGCAGCTTAACCCGGGTCCTTGCGGAGCAGTACTTC	CASSLTRVLAEQYF
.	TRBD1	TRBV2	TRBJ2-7	TGTGCCAGCAGTCCTGACAGGGCAATCTACGAGCAGTACTTC	CASSPDRAIYEQYF
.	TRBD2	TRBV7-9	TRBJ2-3	TGTGCCAGCAGCCCGGACACGAGCGGGACCACAGATACGCAGTATTTT	CASSPDTSGTTDTQYF
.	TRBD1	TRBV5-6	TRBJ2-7	TGTGCCAGCAGCCTGGTCGACAGGGACGCCTACGAGCAGTACTTC	CASSLVDRDAYEQYF
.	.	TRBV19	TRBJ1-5	TGTGCCAGTAGTTCGACTACGGGTCGCAATCAGCCCCAGCATTTT	CASSSTTGRNQPQHF
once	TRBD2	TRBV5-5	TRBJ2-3	TGTGCCAGCAGCTCCCGTCCTAGCGGCGCAGATACGCAGTATTTT	CASSSRPSGADTQYF
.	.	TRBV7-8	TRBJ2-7	TGTGCCAGCAGCTTAGCCGGGGGCTACGAGCAGTACTTC	CASSLAGGYEQYF